Given below is one T cell receptor beta chain in context. The CDR3 extends over 18 amino acids. Germline CDR1 SNHLY, CDR2 FYNNEI. J lost 0 bases, V lost 4 bases, and 6 bases had no gene match. This record belongs to a study of cytomegalovirus exposure and HLA in healthy donors. Produced via immunoSEQ multiplex PCR; TCRdb's table is partial and in-frame only. This table holds about 54,000 clones, more than 70% found once. Sequences were obtained from PBMCs. This TCR came from a woman aged 18-35 years in good health and CMV-seropositive. The J gene is TRBJ2-1, the V gene TRBV2; 13 bases fit TRBD2. CDR3 sequence reads: CASSGGLAGSSSYNEQFF. The CDR3 bases are TGTGCCAGCAGTGGGGGACTAGCGGGGTCGAGCTCCTACAATGAGCAGTTCTTC.